The rows below give T cell receptor beta chains drawn from one sample of a study of blood T cell repertoires in COVID-19. The repertoire was sequenced with immunoSEQ multiplex PCR; TCRdb's copy has only in-frame clones and lacks some. The sample yields about 73,000 clones, around 88% seen once. The material sequenced was peripheral blood. Receptor source: a man aged 50-60 years with active COVID-19. Each CDR3 is given with its conserved first and last residue. The D gene is left open where the match is weak. Size tells how often a clone was seen (once, few, many) or the class of an expanded clone, and some rows leave it out.

>NA|TRBJ2-3|TRBV6-1|NA|14
TGTGCCAGCAGTGAAGCGGCCCGCACAGATACGCAGTATTTT
CASSEAARTDTQYF
>NA|TRBJ1-3|TRBV29-1|NA|12
TGCAGCGTTGTCGGGGAAGAAAACACCATATATTTT
CSVVGEENTIYF
>NA|TRBJ1-1|TRBV27|NA|13
TGTGCCAGCATAGGGGGGGGCTTGACTGAAGCTTTCTTT
CASIGGGLTEAFF
>NA|TRBJ2-5|TRBV24-1|TRBD1|15
TGTGCCACCAGTGATCCCCGGACAGGGAGAGAGACCCAGTACTTC
CATSDPRTGRETQYF
>few|TRBJ1-4|TRBV6-1|NA|17
TGTGCCAGCAGTGAAGGTGCCAGAACCCCGTTTGGCGAAAAACTGTTTTTT
CASSEGARTPFGEKLFF
>NA|TRBJ2-5|TRBV10-2|TRBD2|13
TGCGCCAGCAGACTAGCGGGGGAGGAGACCCAGTACTTC
CASRLAGEETQYF
>NA|TRBJ1-4|TRBV15|NA|13
TGTGCCACCGGACGGGGGAGGGATGAAAAACTGTTTTTT
CATGRGRDEKLFF
>NA|TRBJ2-1|TRBV19|TRBD2|15
TGTGCCAGTAGTATGGGGCTAGCGGGGGTGAATGAGCAGTTCTTC
CASSMGLAGVNEQFF
>once|TRBJ2-1|TRBV25-1|TRBD2|16
TGTGCCAGCAGTGAAAGGAAGCGGGACGAGGACAATGAGCAGTTCTTC
CASSERKRDEDNEQFF
>NA|TRBJ1-3|TRBV27|NA|13
TGTGCCAGCAGCCCCGGGTGGACTGACACCATATATTTT
CASSPGWTDTIYF
>NA|TRBJ1-4|TRBV6-2/TRBV6-3|TRBD1|16
TGTGCCAGCAGTTCCGGTACCGGGACAGGGGGTGAAAAACTGTTTTTT
CASSSGTGTGGEKLFF
>NA|TRBJ1-4|TRBV5-5|TRBD1|14
TGTGCCAGCAGCGAAGGACAGGGGGGTCTCAAACTGTTTTTT
CASSEGQGGLKLFF
>few|TRBJ1-6|TRBV7-9|NA|16
TGTGCCAGCAGCTTAGGGTCGGCAGGGGCGGGTTCACCCCTCCACTTT
CASSLGSAGAGSPLHF
>NA|TRBJ2-2|TRBV5-4|TRBD2|16
TGTGCCAGCAGCTTGTTTCTTCGGGGGGGGACCGGGGAGCTGTTTTTT
CASSLFLRGGTGELFF
>once|TRBJ2-7|TRBV30|TRBD1|14
TGTGCCTGGAACTGGCAGGGGGCGAGGTACGAGCAGTACTTC
CAWNWQGARYEQYF
>NA|TRBJ2-7|TRBV7-2|TRBD2|15
TGTGCCAGCAGCCTAGCCGTAGCGGGAGTCTACGAGCAGTACTTC
CASSLAVAGVYEQYF
>NA|TRBJ2-5|TRBV5-6|NA|14
TGTGCCAGCAGCTTGTTGGGGGCAGGAGAGACCCAGTACTTC
CASSLLGAGETQYF
>once|TRBJ2-7|TRBV5-1|NA|15
TGCGCCAGCAGCTTGGCCACAGGGACTATCTACGAGCAGTACTTC
CASSLATGTIYEQYF
>NA|TRBJ2-1|TRBV7-9|TRBD2|16
TGTGCCAGCAGCCCAGTAGCGGGGGGCCGATACAATGAGCAGTTCTTC
CASSPVAGGRYNEQFF
>NA|TRBJ1-2|TRBV6-4|TRBD1|13
TGTGCCAGCAGCCCGACAGGGGATCGCGGCTACACCTTC
CASSPTGDRGYTF
>NA|TRBJ2-7|TRBV6-2/TRBV6-3|TRBD2|14
TGTGCCAGCAGCAGCGGGGGGGGTCTCTACGAGCAGTACTTC
CASSSGGGLYEQYF
>NA|TRBJ2-7|TRBV3-1/TRBV3-2|TRBD1|15
TGTGCCAGCAGCCAGACAGGACAGGGGAGGAGCGAGCAGTACTTC
CASSQTGQGRSEQYF
>few|TRBJ1-2|TRBV7-9|NA|15
TGTGCCAGCAGCTCCTCCGGGACTCCCCTGGAAGGCTACACCTTC
CASSSSGTPLEGYTF